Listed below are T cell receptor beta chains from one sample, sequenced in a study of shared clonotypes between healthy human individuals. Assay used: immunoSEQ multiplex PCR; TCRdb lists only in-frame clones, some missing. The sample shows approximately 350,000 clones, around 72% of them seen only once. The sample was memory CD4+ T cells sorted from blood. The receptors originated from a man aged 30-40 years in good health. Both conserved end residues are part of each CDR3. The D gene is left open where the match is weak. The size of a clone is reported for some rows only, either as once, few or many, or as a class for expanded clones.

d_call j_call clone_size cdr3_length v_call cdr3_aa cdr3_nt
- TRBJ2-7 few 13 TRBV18 CASSFDGRYEQYF TGTGCCAGCTCATTCGACGGTCGCTACGAGCAGTACTTC
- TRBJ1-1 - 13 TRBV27 CASSFQGNTEAFF TGTGCCAGCAGTTTCCAGGGGAACACTGAAGCTTTCTTT
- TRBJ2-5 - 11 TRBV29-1 CSVTPGQTQYF TGCAGCGTGACCCCCGGGCAGACCCAGTACTTC
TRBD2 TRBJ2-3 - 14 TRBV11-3 CASSFSAGGDTQYF TGTGCCAGCAGCTTTTCAGCGGGAGGAGATACGCAGTATTTT
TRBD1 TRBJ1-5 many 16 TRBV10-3 CATSNVETGPYQPQHF TGTGCCACCTCGAACGTAGAGACAGGGCCATATCAGCCCCAGCATTTT
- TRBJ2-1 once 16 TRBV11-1 CASSLPGSEQLNEQFF TGTGCCAGCAGCTTACCGGGCTCAGAGCAATTAAATGAGCAGTTCTTC
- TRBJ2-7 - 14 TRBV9 CASSAGRAAYEQYF TGTGCCAGCAGCGCGGGGCGGGCCGCCTACGAGCAGTACTTC
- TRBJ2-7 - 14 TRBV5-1 CASTRTMSSYEQYF TGCGCCAGCACCCGCACGATGAGCTCCTACGAGCAGTACTTC
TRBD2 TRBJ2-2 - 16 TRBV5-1 CASSPGTSGNTGELFF TGCGCCAGCAGCCCGGGGACTAGCGGCAACACCGGGGAGCTGTTTTTT
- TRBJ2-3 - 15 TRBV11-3 CASSKGGPGADTQYF TGTGCCAGCAGCAAAGGTGGCCCTGGAGCAGATACGCAGTATTTT
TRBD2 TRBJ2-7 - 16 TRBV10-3 CAISDLREGMVHEQYF TGTGCCATCAGTGATCTGCGGGAGGGTATGGTCCACGAGCAGTACTTC
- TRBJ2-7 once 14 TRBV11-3 CASSLRHETYEQYF TGTGCCAGCAGCCTAAGACACGAAACCTACGAGCAGTACTTC
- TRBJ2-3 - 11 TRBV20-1 CSAETTDTQYF TGCAGTGCAGAAACCACAGATACGCAGTATTTT
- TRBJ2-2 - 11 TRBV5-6 CASTYSGELFF TGTGCCAGCACGTACAGTGGGGAGCTGTTTTTT
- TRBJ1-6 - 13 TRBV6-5 CASSYSGDSPLHF TGTGCCAGCAGTTACTCTGGGGATTCACCCCTCCACTTT
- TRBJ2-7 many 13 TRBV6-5 CASAKRSGYEQYF TGTGCCAGCGCCAAACGAAGCGGGTACGAGCAGTACTTC
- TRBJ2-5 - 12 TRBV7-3 CASSPAGKAQYF TGTGCCAGCAGCCCCGCCGGGAAGGCCCAGTACTTC
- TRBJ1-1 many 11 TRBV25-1 CASSTQGSAFF TGTGCCAGCAGTACTCAGGGATCAGCTTTCTTT
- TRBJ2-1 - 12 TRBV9 CASSAKNNEQFF TGTGCCAGCAGCGCCAAAAACAATGAGCAGTTCTTC
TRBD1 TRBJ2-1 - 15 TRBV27 CASSLTGGNYNEQFF TGTGCCAGCAGTTTAACAGGGGGCAACTACAATGAGCAGTTCTTC
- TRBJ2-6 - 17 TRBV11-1 CASSLNAGGPGANVLTF TGTGCCAGCAGCTTAAATGCGGGCGGCCCTGGGGCCAACGTCCTGACTTTC
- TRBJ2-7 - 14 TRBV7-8 CASSLVARDYEQYF TGTGCCAGCAGCTTAGTTGCACGAGACTACGAGCAGTACTTC
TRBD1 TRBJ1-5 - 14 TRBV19 CASSPDRARQPQHF TGTGCCAGTAGCCCTGACAGGGCTCGACAGCCCCAGCATTTT
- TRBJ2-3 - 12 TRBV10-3 CAISEVPDTQYF TGTGCCATCAGCGAGGTCCCAGATACGCAGTATTTT
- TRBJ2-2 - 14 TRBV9 CASSASDRTGELFF TGTGCCAGCAGCGCCAGCGATCGCACCGGGGAGCTGTTTTTT
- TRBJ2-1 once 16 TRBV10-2 CASSESIGHRDNEQFF TGCGCCAGCAGTGAGTCGATAGGGCACCGGGACAATGAGCAGTTCTTC
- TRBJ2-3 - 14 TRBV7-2 CASSPDRSTDTQYF TGTGCCAGCAGCCCGGACAGAAGCACAGATACGCAGTATTTT
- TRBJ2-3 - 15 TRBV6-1 CASSESIHPTDTQYF TGTGCCAGCAGTGAATCGATTCACCCCACAGATACGCAGTATTTT
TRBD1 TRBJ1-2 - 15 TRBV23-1 CASSLIETGRDGYTF TGCGCCAGCAGTCTCATAGAGACAGGGAGAGATGGCTACACCTTC
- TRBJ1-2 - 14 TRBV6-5 CASSYSLGDYGYTF TGTGCCAGCAGTTACTCGCTGGGGGACTATGGCTACACCTTC
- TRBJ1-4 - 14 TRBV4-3 CASSQTERNEKLFF TGCGCCAGCAGCCAGACAGAGAGAAATGAAAAACTGTTTTTT
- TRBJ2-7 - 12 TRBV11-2 CASTINTYEQYF TGTGCCAGCACGATTAATACCTACGAGCAGTACTTC
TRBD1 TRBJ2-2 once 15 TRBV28 CASSHLPGQIGELFF TGTGCCAGCAGTCACCTTCCGGGACAGATCGGGGAGCTGTTTTTT
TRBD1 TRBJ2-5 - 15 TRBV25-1 CASSELDRARETQYF TGTGCCAGCAGTGAACTAGACAGGGCGAGGGAGACCCAGTACTTC
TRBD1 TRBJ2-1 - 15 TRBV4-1 CASSRGQGNEYEQFF TGCGCCAGCAGCCGGGGACAGGGGAACGAATATGAGCAGTTCTTC
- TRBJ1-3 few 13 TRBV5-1 CASTETPGNTIYF TGCGCCAGCACGGAGACACCTGGAAACACCATATATTTT
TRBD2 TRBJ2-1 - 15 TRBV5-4 CASSLTSGSRDEQFF TGTGCCAGCAGCTTGACTAGCGGGAGTAGGGATGAGCAGTTCTTC
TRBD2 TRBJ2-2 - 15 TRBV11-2 CASRRLAGSTGELFF TGTGCCAGCAGAAGACTAGCGGGAAGCACCGGGGAGCTGTTTTTT
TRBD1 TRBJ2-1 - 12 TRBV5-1 CASSLGRDRQFF TGCGCCAGCAGCTTAGGTAGGGACAGGCAGTTCTTC
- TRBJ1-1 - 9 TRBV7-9 CASSSSLGF TGTGCCAGCAGCTCCTCGCTGGGCTTT
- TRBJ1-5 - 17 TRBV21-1 CASSKKSPGTKNQPQHF TGTGCCAGCAGCAAAAAATCCCCCGGGACAAAGAATCAGCCCCAGCATTTT